These T cell receptor beta chains were read from a single sample in a study of identical twins. TCRdb reanalysed the 5' RACE reads using MiXCR and keeps one entry per CDR3 protein. The sample lists more than 400,000 distinct CDR3 sequences; roughly 15% were seen once. These data also featured in a second study, about yellow fever vaccine responses in identical twins.

Input material: CD4+ T cells sorted from blood. The receptor set was obtained from a woman between 18 and 30 years old in good health. CDR3s include the opening cysteine and the closing phenylalanine or tryptophan. D genes are given only for firm matches. Size is stated for part of the rows, as once, few or many counts, or as a class when the clone is expanded.

v_call: TRBV29-1; d_call: .; j_call: TRBJ2-1; clone_size: few; cdr3_nt: TGCAGCGTTGGAGGGGGGGTCCCCCCCCTCTACAATGAGCAGTTCTTC; cdr3_aa: CSVGGGVPPLYNEQFF
v_call: TRBV20-1; d_call: .; j_call: TRBJ2-3; clone_size: .; cdr3_nt: TGCAGTGCTAGTTGGCGGCGTACTAGCACAGATACGCAGTATTTT; cdr3_aa: CSASWRRTSTDTQYF
v_call: TRBV12-3/TRBV12-4; d_call: TRBD1; j_call: TRBJ2-2; clone_size: few; cdr3_nt: TGTGCCAGCAGTTTGGGGACAGGGTCGGGCGGGGAGCTGTTTTTT; cdr3_aa: CASSLGTGSGGELFF
v_call: TRBV7-8; d_call: .; j_call: TRBJ2-2; clone_size: many; cdr3_nt: TGTGCCAGCAGCGTAGCACAGCACCGGGAGCTGTTTTTT; cdr3_aa: CASSVAQHRELFF
v_call: TRBV20-1; d_call: .; j_call: TRBJ2-7; clone_size: few; cdr3_nt: TGCAGTGCCAGCTCGTTCGAGGAGGACGAGCAGTACTTC; cdr3_aa: CSASSFEEDEQYF
v_call: TRBV29-1; d_call: .; j_call: TRBJ2-3; clone_size: .; cdr3_nt: TGCAGCGTTGAAGCCCCGGACACAGATACGCAGTATTTT; cdr3_aa: CSVEAPDTDTQYF
v_call: TRBV4-1; d_call: TRBD1; j_call: TRBJ1-4; clone_size: .; cdr3_nt: TGCGCCAGCAGCAAAACCGGGACAGGACGCGAAAAACTGTTTTTT; cdr3_aa: CASSKTGTGREKLFF
v_call: TRBV5-1; d_call: .; j_call: TRBJ2-3; clone_size: once; cdr3_nt: TGCGCCAGCAGCTTGGGACCCACGGGGGGCACAGATACGCAGTATTTT; cdr3_aa: CASSLGPTGGTDTQYF
v_call: TRBV25-1; d_call: TRBD2; j_call: TRBJ2-3; clone_size: .; cdr3_nt: TGTGCCAGCACCGCTGGGGGGACTAGCGGGAGAGGCGGTGGAGATACGCAGTATTTT; cdr3_aa: CASTAGGTSGRGGGDTQYF
v_call: TRBV4-1; d_call: TRBD2; j_call: TRBJ2-1; clone_size: few; cdr3_nt: TGCGCCAGCAGCCCTCCAGCGGGGCTATCAAAGTTCGGTGAGCAGTTCTTC; cdr3_aa: CASSPPAGLSKFGEQFF
v_call: TRBV12-3/TRBV12-4; d_call: .; j_call: TRBJ1-1; clone_size: many; cdr3_nt: TGTGCCAGCAGTTTGTTCGGGAACACTGAAGCTTTCTTT; cdr3_aa: CASSLFGNTEAFF
v_call: TRBV5-1; d_call: .; j_call: TRBJ1-4; clone_size: .; cdr3_nt: TGCGCCAGCAGCTTGAGGGGACCTCCAAATGAAAAACTGTTTTTT; cdr3_aa: CASSLRGPPNEKLFF
v_call: TRBV28; d_call: .; j_call: TRBJ2-5; clone_size: .; cdr3_nt: TGTGCCAGCAGCCCACTCCCGCAGACAAGTCAAGAGACCCAGTACTTC; cdr3_aa: CASSPLPQTSQETQYF
v_call: TRBV20-1; d_call: .; j_call: TRBJ2-2; clone_size: few; cdr3_nt: TGCAGTAGCACACCGGCGAGGATCGCGAACACCGGGGAGCTGTTTTTT; cdr3_aa: CSSTPARIANTGELFF